This T cell receptor beta chain emerged from a study of cytomegalovirus exposure and HLA in healthy donors. Regarding the study as a whole: It was reportedly the case that the classifier diagnosed cytomegalovirus status with high specificity and sensitivity. The authors reported that TCR beta sequences could predict HLA-A and HLA-B alleles. These predictions were accurate for most subjects in the first cohort.

About this clone: Its antigen is unidentified. One end of the junction is discordant with germline, which a read error may explain.

Germline-derived CDR1 and CDR2 are SEHNR and FQNEAQ (reference sequence). CDR3 length: 12 amino acids. The PCR ran on 60 Vbeta and 13 Jbeta primers. Method: immunoSEQ multiplex PCR; TCRdb's copy keeps in-frame clones and lacks some. The sample records 80,000 to 100,000 clones, around 67% being singletons. V and J are TRBV7-9 and TRBJ2-7; TRBD1 matches at 7 bases. The sequence was obtained from a man in his fifties in good health and CMV-seronegative. The material sequenced was PBMCs. The CDR3 here is CSSSLTGDEQYF. DNA of the CDR3: TGTTCCAGCAGCCTCACAGGGGACGAGCAGTACTTC.